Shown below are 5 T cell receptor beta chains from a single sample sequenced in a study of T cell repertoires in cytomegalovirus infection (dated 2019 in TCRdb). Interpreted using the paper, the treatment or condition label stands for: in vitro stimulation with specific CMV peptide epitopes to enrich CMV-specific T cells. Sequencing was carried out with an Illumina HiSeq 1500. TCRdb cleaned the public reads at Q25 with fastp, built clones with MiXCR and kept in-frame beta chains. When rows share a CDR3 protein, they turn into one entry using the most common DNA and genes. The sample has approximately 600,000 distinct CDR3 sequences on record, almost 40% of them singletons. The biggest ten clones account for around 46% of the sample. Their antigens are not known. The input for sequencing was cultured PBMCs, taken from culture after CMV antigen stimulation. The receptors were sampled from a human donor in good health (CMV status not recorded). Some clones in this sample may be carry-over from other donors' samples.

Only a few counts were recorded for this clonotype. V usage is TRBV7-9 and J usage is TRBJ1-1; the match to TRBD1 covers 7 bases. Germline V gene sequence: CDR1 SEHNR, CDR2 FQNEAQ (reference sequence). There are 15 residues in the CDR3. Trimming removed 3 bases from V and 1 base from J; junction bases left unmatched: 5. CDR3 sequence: CASSFRGDSNTEAFF. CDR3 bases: TGTGCCAGCAGCTTCAGGGGGGACTCGAACACTGAAGCTTTCTTT. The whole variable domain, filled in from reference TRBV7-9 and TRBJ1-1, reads DTGVSQNPRHKITKRGQNVTFRCDPISEHNRLYWYRQTLGQGPEFLTYFQNEAQLEKSRLLSDRFSAERPKGSFSTLEIQRTEQGDSAMYLCASSFRGDSNTEAFFGQGTRLTVV.

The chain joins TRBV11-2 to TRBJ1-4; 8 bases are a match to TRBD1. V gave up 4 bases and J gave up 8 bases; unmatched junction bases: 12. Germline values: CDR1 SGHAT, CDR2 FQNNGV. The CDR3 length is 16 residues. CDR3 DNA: TGTGCCAGCAGCTCCCGGCCGGACAGGGCCTGGGAAAAACTGTTTTTT. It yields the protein CASSSRPDRAWEKLFF.

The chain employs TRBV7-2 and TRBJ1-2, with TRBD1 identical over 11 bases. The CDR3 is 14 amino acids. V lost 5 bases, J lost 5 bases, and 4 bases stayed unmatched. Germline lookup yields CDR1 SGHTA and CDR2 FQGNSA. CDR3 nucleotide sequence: TGTGCCAGCAGCACAGGACAGGGGGCGTATGGCTACACCTTC. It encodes CASSTGQGAYGYTF.

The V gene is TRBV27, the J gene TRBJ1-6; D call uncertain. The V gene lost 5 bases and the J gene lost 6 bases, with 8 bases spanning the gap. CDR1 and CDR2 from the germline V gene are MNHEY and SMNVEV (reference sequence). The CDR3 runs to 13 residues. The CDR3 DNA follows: TGTGCCAGCAGTCCCTCAGTTAATTCACCCCTCCACTTT. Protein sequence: CASSPSVNSPLHF.

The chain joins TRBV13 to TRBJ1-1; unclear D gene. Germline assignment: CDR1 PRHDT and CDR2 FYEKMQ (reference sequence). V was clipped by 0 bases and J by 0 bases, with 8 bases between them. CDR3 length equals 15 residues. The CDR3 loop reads CASSLGGNLNTEAFF. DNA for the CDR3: TGTGCCAGCAGCTTAGGGGGTAACCTGAACACTGAAGCTTTCTTT.